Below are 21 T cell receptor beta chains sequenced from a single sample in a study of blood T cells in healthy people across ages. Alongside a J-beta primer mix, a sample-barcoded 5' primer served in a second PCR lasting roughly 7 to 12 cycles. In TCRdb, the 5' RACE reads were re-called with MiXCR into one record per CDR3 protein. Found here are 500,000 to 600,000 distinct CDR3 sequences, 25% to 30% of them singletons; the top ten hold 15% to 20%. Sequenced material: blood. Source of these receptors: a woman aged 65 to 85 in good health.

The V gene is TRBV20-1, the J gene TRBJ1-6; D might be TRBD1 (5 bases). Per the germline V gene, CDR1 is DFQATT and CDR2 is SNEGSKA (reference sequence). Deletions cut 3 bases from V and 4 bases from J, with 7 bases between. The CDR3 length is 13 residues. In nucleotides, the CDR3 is TGCAGTGCTAGGGACACTTATAATTCACCCCTCCACTTT. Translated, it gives CSARDTYNSPLHF.

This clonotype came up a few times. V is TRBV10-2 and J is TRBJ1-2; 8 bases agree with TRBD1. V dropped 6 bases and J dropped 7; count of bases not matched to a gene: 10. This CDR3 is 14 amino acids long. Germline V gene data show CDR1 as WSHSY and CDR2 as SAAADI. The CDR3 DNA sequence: TGCGCCAGCAGCCCGACGACAGGGGTTGGTGGCTACACCTTC. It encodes CASSPTTGVGGYTF.

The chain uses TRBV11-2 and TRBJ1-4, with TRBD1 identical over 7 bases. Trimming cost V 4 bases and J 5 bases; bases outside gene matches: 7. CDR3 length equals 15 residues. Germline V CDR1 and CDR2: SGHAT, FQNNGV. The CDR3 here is CASSSWTGGNEKLFF. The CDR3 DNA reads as TGTGCCAGCAGCTCCTGGACAGGAGGGAATGAAAAACTGTTTTTT.

The CDR3 sequence is CSVRRGSTDTQYF. The CDR3 bases are TGCAGCGTTCGGCGGGGGAGCACAGATACGCAGTATTTT. The chain has TRBV29-1 and TRBJ2-3; 7 nucleotides match TRBD2. Trimming removed 5 bases from V and 0 bases from J; junction bases left unmatched: 2. This CDR3 has 13 amino acids. Germline V lookup: CDR1 SQVTM, CDR2 ANQGSEA.

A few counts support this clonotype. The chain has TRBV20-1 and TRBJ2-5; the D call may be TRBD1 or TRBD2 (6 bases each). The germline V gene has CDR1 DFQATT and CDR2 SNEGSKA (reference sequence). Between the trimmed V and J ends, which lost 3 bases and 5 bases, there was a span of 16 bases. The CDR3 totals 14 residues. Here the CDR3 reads CSASPQGRRETQYF. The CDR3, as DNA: TGCAGTGCTAGTCCCCAGGGGAGGAGGGAGACCCAGTACTTC.

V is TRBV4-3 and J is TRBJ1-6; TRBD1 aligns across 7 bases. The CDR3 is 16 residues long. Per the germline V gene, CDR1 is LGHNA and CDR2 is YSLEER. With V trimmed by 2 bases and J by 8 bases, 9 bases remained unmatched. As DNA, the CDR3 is TGCGCCAGCAGCCAATACTTACAGGGGCGGGATTCACCCCTCCACTTT. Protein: CASSQYLQGRDSPLHF.

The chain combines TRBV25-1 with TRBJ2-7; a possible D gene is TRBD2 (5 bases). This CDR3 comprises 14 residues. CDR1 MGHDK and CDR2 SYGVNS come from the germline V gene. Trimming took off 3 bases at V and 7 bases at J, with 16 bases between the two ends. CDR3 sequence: CASSEGSWTGEQYF. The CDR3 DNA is TGTGCCAGCAGTGAGGGGTCGTGGACGGGGGAGCAGTACTTC.

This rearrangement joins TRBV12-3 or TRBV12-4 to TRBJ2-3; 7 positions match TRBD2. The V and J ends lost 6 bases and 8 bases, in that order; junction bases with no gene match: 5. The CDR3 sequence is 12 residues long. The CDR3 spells CASREGLSTQYF. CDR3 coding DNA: TGTGCCAGCAGAGAGGGACTATCTACGCAGTATTTT.

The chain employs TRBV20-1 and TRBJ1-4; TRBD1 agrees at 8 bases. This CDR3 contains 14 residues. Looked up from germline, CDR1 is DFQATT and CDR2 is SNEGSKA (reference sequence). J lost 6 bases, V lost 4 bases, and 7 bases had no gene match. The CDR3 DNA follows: TGCAGTGCTACGACAGGGGAAGGGGATGAAAAACTGTTTTTT. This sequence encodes CSATTGEGDEKLFF.

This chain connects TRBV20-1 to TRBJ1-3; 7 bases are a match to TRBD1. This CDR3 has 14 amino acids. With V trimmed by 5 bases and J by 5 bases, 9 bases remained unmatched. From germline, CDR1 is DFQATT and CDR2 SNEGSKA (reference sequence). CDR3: CSAQGGLGRNTIYF. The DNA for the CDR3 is TGCAGTGCTCAGGGGGGTCTGGGACGAAACACCATATATTTT.

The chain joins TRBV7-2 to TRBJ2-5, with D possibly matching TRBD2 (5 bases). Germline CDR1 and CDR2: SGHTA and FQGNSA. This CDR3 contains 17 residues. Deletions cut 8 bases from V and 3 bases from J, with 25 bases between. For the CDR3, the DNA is TGTGCCAGCGGCTCTTATCCCTTCGGGGAAGGCAAAGAGACCCAGTACTTC. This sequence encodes CASGSYPFGEGKETQYF.

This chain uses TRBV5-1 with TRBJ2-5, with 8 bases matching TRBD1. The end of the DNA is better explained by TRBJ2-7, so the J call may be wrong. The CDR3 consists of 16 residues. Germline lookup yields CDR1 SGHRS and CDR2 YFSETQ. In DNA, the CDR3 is TGCGCCAGCAGCTTGAGTTTCGGGACAGGAACCTACGAGCAGTACTTC. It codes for CASSLSFGTGTYEQYF.

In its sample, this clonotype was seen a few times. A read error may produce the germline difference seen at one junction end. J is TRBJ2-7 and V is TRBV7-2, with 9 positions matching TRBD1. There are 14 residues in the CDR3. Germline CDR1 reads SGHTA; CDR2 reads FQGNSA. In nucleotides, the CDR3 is TGTGCCAGCACCTTACAGGGGGCGTCAAACGAGCAGTACTTC. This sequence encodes CASTLQGASNEQYF.

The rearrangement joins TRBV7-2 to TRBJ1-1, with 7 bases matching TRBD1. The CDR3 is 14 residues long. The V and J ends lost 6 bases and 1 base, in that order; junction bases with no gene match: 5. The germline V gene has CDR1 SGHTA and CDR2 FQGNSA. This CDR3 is CASRPGQQNTEAFF. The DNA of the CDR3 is TGTGCCAGCAGGCCGGGACAGCAGAACACTGAAGCTTTCTTT.

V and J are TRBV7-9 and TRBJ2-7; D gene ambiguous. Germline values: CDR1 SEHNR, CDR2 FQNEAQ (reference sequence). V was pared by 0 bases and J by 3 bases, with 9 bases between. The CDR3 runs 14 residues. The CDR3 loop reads CASSLAGRHYEQYF. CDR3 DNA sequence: TGTGCCAGCAGCTTAGCTGGACGCCACTACGAGCAGTACTTC. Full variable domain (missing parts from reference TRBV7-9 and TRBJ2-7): DTGVSQNPRHKITKRGQNVTFRCDPISEHNRLYWYRQTLGQGPEFLTYFQNEAQLEKSRLLSDRFSAERPKGSFSTLEIQRTEQGDSAMYLCASSLAGRHYEQYFGPGTRLTVT.

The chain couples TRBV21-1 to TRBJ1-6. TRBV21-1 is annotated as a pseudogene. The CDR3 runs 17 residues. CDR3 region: CASSKVLRGGGNSPLHF. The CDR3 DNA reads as TGTGCCAGCAGCAAAGTTCTGAGAGGAGGAGGGAATTCACCCCTCCACTTT.

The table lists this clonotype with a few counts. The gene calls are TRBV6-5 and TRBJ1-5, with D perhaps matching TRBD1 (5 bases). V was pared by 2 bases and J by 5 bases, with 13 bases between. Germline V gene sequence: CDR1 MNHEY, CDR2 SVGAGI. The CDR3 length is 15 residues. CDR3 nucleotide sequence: TGTGCCAGCAGTTACGCGAGGCAGGGCGATCAGCCCCAGCATTTT. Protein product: CASSYARQGDQPQHF.

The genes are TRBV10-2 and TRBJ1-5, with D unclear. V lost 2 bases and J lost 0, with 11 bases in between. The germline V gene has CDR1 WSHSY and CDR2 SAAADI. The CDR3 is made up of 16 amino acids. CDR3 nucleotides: TGCGCCAGCAGTGAGGGCGGGTCCTATAGCAATCAGCCCCAGCATTTT. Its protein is CASSEGGSYSNQPQHF.

The CDR3 spells CASTDGGTNTGELFF. The CDR3 region has the DNA TGTGCCAGCACCGATGGGGGGACTAACACCGGGGAGCTGTTTTTT. The chain recombines TRBV6-2 or TRBV6-3 with TRBJ2-2; D might be TRBD2 (6 bases). CDR1 and CDR2 (germline): MNHEY, SVGEGT. The length of the CDR3 is 15 residues. V was clipped by 7 bases and J by 2 bases, with 14 bases between them.

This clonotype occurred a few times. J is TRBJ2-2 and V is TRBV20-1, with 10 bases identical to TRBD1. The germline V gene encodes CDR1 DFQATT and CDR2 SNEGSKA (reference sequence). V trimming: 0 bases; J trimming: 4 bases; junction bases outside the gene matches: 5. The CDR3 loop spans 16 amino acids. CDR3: CSARDRTGGLTGELFF. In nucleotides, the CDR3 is TGCAGTGCTAGAGATCGGACAGGGGGACTCACCGGGGAGCTGTTTTTT.

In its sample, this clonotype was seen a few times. The CDR3 DNA follows: TGTGCCAGCAGCCAAGGGGGTACGAACACCGGGGAGCTGTTTTTT. It yields the protein CASSQGGTNTGELFF. V and J are TRBV7-6 and TRBJ2-2; a weak D match, TRBD1 (6 bases). Germline CDR1 SGHVS, CDR2 FNYEAQ. The CDR3 loop spans 15 amino acids. Trimming pared 5 bases from V and 0 bases from J, leaving 10 bases between.